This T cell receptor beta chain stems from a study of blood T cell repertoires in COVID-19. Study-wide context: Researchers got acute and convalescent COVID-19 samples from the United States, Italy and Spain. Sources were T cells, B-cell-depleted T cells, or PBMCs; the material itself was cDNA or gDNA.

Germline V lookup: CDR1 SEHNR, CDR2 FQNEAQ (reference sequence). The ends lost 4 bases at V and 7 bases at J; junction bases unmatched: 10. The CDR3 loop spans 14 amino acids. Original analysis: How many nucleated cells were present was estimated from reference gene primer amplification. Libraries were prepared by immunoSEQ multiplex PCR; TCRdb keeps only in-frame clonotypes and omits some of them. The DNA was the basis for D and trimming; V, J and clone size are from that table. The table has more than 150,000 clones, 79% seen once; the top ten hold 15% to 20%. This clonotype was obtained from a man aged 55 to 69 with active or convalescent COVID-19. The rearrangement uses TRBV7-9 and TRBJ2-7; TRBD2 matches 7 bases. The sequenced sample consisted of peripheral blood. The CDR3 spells CASSSRTRPKEQYF. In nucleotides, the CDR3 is TGTGCCAGCAGCTCTAGGACTAGGCCAAAGGAGCAGTACTTC.